This T cell receptor (beta chain) was identified in a study of chemoradiotherapy in HPV16-positive cancers. Whole-study findings and limits: Only a couple of HPV16-positive patients supplied the functional HPV-specificity definition. Candidate HPV-specific clones and E7-related TCR motifs grew in tumor during treatment.

Worth noting for this clone: Its antigen is undetermined.

The table came from immunoSEQ multiplex PCR; TCRdb's copy has only in-frame clones and leaves some out. The sample contains approximately 35,000 clones, about four fifths of which appear only once. CDR1 is SGHTS, CDR2 YDEGEE, per germline. The CDR3 extends over 14 amino acids. The V end was cut by 7 bases, the J end by 1 base, with 11 bases between. Samples were taken several times over chemoradiotherapy. The receptor comes from a human donor with HPV-associated anogenital cancer. The sequences come from blood, collected from a patient who underwent chemoradiotherapy. The gene calls are TRBV5-8 and TRBJ2-2, with D perhaps TRBD1 (5 bases). The CDR3 region is CASSSQGNTGELFF. CDR3 coding DNA: TGTGCCAGCTCGAGCCAGGGGAACACCGGGGAGCTGTTTTTT.